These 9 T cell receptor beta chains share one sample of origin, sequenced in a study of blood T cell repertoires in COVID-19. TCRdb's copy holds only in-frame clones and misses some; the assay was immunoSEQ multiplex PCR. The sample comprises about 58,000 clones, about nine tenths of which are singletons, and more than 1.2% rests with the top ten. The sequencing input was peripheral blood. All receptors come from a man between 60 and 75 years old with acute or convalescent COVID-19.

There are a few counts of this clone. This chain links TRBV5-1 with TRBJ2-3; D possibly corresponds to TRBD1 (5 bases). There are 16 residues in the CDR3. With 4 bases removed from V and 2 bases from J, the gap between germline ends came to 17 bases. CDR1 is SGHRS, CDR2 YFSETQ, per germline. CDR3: CASSTKGAPPTDTQYF. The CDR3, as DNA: TGCGCCAGCAGCACAAAAGGGGCCCCCCCCACAGATACGCAGTATTTT.

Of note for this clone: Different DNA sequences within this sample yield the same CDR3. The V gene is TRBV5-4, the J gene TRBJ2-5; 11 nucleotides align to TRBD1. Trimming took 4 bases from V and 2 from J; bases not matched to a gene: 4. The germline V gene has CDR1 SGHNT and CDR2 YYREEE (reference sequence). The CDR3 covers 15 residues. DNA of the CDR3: TGTGCCAGCAGCCCGGACAGGGGGCGTCAAGAGACCCAGTACTTC. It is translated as CASSPDRGRQETQYF.

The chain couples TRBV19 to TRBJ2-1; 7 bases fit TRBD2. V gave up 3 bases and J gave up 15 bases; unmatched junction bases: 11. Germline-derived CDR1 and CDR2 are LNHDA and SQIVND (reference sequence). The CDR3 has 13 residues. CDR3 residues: CASSIRPGTTSFF. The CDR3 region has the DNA TGTGCCAGTAGTATTCGCCCCGGGACTACCTCGTTCTTC.

CDR3 sequence reads: CASSLEEVTRVANTGELFF. As DNA, the CDR3 is TGTGCCAGCAGCTTGGAGGAGGTCACCCGTGTCGCGAACACCGGGGAGCTGTTTTTT. The rearrangement uses TRBV5-4 and TRBJ2-2; a weak D match, TRBD2 (5 bases). The V and J ends lost 0 bases and 0 bases respectively, with 18 bases between them. The CDR3 has 19 residues. Germline V gene sequence: CDR1 SGHNT, CDR2 YYREEE (reference sequence).

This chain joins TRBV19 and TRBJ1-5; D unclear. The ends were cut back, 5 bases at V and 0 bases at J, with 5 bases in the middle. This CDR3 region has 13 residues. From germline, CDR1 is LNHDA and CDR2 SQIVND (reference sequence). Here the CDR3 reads CASSAGSNQPQHF. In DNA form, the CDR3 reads TGTGCCAGTAGTGCAGGTAGCAATCAGCCCCAGCATTTT.

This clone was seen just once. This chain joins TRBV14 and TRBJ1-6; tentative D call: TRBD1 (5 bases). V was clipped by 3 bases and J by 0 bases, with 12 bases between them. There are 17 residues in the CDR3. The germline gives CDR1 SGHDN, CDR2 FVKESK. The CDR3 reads CASSHLGVGSYNSPLHF. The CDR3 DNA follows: TGTGCCAGCAGCCACTTAGGGGTTGGCTCCTATAATTCACCCCTCCACTTT. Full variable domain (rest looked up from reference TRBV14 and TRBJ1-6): EAGVTQFPSHSVIEKGQTVTLRCDPISGHDNLYWYRRVMGKEIKFLLHFVKESKQDESGMPNNRFLAERTGGTYSTLKVQPAELEDSGVYFCASSHLGVGSYNSPLHFGNGTRLTVT.

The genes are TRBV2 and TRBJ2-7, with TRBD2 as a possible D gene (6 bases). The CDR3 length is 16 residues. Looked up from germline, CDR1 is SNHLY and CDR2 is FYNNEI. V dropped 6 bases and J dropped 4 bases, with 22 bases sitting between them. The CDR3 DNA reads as TGTGCCAGCAGGGAGGATCTGACTAGGCCCCCTTACGAGCAGTACTTC. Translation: CASREDLTRPPYEQYF.

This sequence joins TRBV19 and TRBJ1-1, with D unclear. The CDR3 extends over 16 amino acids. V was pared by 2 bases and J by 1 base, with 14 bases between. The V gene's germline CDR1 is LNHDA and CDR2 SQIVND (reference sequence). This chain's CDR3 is CASSIQVRRKNTEAFF. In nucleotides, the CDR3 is TGTGCCAGTAGTATACAGGTACGCAGGAAGAACACTGAAGCTTTCTTT.

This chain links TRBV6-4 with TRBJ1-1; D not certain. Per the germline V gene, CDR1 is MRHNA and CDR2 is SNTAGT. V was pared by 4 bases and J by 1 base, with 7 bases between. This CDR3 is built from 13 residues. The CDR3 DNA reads TGTGCCAGCAGTGTAGAGAAGAACACTGAAGCTTTCTTT. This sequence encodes CASSVEKNTEAFF.